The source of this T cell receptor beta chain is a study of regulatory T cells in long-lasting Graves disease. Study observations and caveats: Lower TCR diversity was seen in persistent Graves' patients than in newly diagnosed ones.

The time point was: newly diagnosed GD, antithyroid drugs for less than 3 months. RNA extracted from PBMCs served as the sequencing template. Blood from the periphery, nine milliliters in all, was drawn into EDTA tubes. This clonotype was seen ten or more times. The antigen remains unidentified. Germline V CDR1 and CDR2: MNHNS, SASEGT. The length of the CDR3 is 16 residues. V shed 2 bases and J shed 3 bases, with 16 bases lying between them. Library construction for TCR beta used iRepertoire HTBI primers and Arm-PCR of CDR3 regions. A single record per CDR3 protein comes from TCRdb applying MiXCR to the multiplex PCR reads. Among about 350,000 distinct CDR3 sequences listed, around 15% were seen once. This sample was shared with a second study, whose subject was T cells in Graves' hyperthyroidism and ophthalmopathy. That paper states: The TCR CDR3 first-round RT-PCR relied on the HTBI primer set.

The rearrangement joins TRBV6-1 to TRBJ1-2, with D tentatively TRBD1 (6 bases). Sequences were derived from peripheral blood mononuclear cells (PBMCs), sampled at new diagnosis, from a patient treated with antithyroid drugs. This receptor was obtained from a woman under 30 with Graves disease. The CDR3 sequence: CASSEYAYRADYGYTF. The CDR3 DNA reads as TGTGCCAGCAGTGAATATGCTTACAGGGCGGACTATGGCTACACCTTC.